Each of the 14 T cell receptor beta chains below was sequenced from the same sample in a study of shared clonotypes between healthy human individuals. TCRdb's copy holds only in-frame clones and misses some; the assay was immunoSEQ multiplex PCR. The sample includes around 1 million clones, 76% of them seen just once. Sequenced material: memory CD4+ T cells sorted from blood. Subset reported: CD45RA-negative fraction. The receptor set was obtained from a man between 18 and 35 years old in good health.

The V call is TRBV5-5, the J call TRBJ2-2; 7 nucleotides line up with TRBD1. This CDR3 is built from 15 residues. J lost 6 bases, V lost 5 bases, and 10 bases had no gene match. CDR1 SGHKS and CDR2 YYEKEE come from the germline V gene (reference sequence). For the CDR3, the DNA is TGTGCCAGCAGTTTTGACAGGGTACTTCCCGGGGAGCTGTTTTTT. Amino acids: CASSFDRVLPGELFF.

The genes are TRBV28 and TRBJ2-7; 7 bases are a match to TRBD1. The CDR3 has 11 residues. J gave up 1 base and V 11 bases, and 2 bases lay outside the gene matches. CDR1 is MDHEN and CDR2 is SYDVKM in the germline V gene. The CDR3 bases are TGTGCCGGGGGACAGTCCTACGAGCAGTACTTC. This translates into CAGGQSYEQYF.

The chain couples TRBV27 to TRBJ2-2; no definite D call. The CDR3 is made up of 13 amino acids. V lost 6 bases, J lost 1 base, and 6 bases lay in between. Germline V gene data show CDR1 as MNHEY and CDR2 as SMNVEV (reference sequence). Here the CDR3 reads CASRFLNTGELFF. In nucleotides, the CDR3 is TGTGCCAGCAGATTCCTGAACACCGGGGAGCTGTTTTTT.

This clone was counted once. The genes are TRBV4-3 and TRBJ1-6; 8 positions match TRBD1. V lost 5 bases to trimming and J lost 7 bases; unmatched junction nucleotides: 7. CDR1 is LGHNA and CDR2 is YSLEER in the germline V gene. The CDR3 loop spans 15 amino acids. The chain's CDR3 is CASSANRGENSPLHF. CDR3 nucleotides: TGCGCCAGCAGCGCGAACAGGGGGGAAAATTCACCCCTCCACTTT.

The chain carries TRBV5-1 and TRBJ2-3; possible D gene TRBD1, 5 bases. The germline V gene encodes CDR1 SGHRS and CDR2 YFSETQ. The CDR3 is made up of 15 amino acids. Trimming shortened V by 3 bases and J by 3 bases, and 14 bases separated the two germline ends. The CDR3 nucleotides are TGCGCCAGCAGCTCCCAGGGTCCGCGGACAGATACGCAGTATTTT. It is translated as CASSSQGPRTDTQYF. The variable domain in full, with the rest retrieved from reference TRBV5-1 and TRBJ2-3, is KAGVTQTPRYLIKTRGQQVTLSCSPISGHRSVSWYQQTPGQGLQFLFEYFSETQRNKGNFPGRFSGRQFSNSRSEMNVSTLELGDSALYLCASSSQGPRTDTQYFGPGTRLTVL.

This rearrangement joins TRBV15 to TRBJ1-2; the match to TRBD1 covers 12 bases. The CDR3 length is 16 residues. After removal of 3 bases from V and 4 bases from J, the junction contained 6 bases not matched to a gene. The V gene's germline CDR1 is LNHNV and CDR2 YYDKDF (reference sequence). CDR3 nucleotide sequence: TGTGCCACCAGCAGTCCGGGGACAGGGGGCGGCTATGGCTACACCTTC. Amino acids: CATSSPGTGGGYGYTF.

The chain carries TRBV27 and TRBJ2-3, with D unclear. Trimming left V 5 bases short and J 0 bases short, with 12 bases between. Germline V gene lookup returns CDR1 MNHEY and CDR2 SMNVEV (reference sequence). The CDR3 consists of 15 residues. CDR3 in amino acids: CASSKLLGSTDTQYF. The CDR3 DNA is TGTGCCAGCAGTAAACTCCTGGGGAGCACAGATACGCAGTATTTT.

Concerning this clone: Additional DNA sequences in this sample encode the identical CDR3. In DNA form, the CDR3 reads TGTGCCTGGAGCGGGGGGACCTTGAACACTGAAGCTTTCTTT. The encoded protein is CAWSGGTLNTEAFF. The V and J genes are TRBV30 and TRBJ1-1; the D gene is possibly TRBD1 (5 bases). CDR3 length: 14 residues. V was trimmed by 3 bases and J by 0 bases, leaving 11 bases between them. Per the germline V gene, CDR1 is GTSNPN and CDR2 is SVGIG (reference sequence).

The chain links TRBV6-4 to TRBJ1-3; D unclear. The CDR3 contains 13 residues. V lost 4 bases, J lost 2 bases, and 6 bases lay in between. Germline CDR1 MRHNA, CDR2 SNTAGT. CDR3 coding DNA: TGTGCCAGCAGTGCGGAACCTGGAAACACCATATATTTT. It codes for CASSAEPGNTIYF.

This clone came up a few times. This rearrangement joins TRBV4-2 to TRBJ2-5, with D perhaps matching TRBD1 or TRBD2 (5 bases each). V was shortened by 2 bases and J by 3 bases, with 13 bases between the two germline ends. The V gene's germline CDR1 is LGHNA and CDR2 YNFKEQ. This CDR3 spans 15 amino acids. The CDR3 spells CASSQTGTGEETQYF. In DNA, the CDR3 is TGTGCCAGCAGCCAAACCGGGACCGGCGAAGAGACCCAGTACTTC.

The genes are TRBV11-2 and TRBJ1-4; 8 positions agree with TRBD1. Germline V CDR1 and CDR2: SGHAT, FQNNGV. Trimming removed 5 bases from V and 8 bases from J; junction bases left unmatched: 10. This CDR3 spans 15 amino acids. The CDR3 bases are TGTGCCAGCAGCCGAGCCGGGACAGGTCGAGAAAAACTGTTTTTT. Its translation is CASSRAGTGREKLFF.

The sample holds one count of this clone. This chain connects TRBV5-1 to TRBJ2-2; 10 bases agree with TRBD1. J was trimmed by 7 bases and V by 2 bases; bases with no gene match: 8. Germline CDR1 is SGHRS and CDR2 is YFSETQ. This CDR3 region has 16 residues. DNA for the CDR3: TGCGCCAGCAGCTTCACCGACAGGGGGCGATACGGGGAGCTGTTTTTT. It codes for CASSFTDRGRYGELFF.

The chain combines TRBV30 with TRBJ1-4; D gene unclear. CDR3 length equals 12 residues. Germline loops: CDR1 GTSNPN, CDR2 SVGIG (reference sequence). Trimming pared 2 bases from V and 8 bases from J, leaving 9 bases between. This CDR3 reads CAWSRDTEKLFF. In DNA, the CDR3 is TGTGCCTGGAGTAGGGATACCGAAAAACTGTTTTTT.

The CDR3, as DNA: TGTGCCAGCAGGGGGACTAGGGGCTTGAAGACCCAGTACTTC. Protein: CASRGTRGLKTQYF. The chain carries TRBV5-6 and TRBJ2-5; 8 bases match TRBD2. This CDR3 contains 14 residues. Germline loops: CDR1 SGHDT, CDR2 YYEEEE. With V trimmed by 5 bases and J by 6 bases, 9 bases remained unmatched.